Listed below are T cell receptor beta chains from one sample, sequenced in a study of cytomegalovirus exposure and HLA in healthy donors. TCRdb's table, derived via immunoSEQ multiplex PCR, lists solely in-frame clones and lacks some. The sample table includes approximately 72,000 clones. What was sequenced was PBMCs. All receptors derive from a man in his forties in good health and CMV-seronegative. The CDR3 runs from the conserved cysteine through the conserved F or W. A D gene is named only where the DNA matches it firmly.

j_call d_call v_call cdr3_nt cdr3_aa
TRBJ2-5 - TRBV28 TGTGCCAGCAGTCCCTATACGGCTAGTGGAGAGACCCAGTACTTC CASSPYTASGETQYF
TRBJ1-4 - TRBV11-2 TGTGCCAGCAGCAACGCCGGGGGGCGGGAAAAACTGTTTTTT CASSNAGGREKLFF
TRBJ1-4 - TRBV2 TGTGCCAGCAGCGAGATCGGGACTCCTAATGAAAAACTGTTTTTT CASSEIGTPNEKLFF
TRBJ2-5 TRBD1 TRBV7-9 TGTGCCAGCAGCCTCACAGGGGGATCAGAGACCCAGTACTTC CASSLTGGSETQYF
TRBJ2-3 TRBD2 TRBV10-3 TGTGCCATCAGTGAGACTACTAGCGGGGAAGGAGATACGCAGTATTTT CAISETTSGEGDTQYF
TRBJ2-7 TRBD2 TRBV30 TGTGCCTGGAGGAAACTCAGCGGGGAGACCTACGAGCAGTACTTC CAWRKLSGETYEQYF
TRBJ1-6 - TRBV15 TGTGCCACCAGCAGAGATCGTCGGTCCTTTAATTCACCCCTCCACTTT CATSRDRRSFNSPLHF
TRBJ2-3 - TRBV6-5 TGTGCCAGCAGTTATAGGGGCCCAGATACGCAGTATTTT CASSYRGPDTQYF
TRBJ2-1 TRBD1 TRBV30 TGTGCCTGGAGTTCCCCCCCCACAGGGGTTATCGATGAGCAGTTCTTC CAWSSPPTGVIDEQFF
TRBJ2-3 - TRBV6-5 TGTGCCAGCAGCGCAAGTAGGGGCAGTGGGGATACGCAGTATTTT CASSASRGSGDTQYF
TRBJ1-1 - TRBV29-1 TGCAGCGTTGAAGGATACGACAGCCCCAAGGAGACCATGAACACTGAAGCTTTCTTT CSVEGYDSPKETMNTEAFF
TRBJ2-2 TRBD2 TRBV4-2 TGTGCCAGCAGCCAAGGTTGGCTAGCGGGGGGCGACACCGGGGAGCTGTTTTTT CASSQGWLAGGDTGELFF
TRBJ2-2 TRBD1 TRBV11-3 TGTGCCAGCAGACGACAGGGATCCACCGGGGAGCTGTTTTTT CASRRQGSTGELFF
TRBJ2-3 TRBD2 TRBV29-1 TGCAGCGTTCAGGGACTAGCGGGGGGAACAGATACGCAGTATTTT CSVQGLAGGTDTQYF
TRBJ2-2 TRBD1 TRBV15 TGTGCCACCAAAAGGGACAGGGGCCTTTTTTGGGAGCTGTTTTTT CATKRDRGLFWELFF
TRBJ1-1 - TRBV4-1 TGCGCCAGCAGCCAAGCCGCGGGGGGTAGGGTTTACACTGAAGCTTTCTTT CASSQAAGGRVYTEAFF
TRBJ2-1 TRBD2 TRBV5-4 TGTGCCAGCAGCTTTCGGACTAGCGGGGAGTCCTACAATGAGCAGTTCTTC CASSFRTSGESYNEQFF
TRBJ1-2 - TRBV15 TGTGCCACCAGCAGAGATAGGGGAGGAAGTTGGATCTATGGCTACACCTTC CATSRDRGGSWIYGYTF
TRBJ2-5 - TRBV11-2 TGTGCCAGCAGCACCATCAAGGCGGCGCAGTACTTC CASSTIKAAQYF